This T cell receptor (beta chain) was identified during a study of preoperative IRX-2 immunotherapy in early breast cancer. The germline gives CDR1 SGHRS, CDR2 YFSETQ. This CDR3 has 16 amino acids. Treatment described: preoperative locoregional IRX-2 cytokine immunotherapy. This phase Ib study tested locoregional IRX-2 cytokine immunotherapy given before surgery. TCRdb's copy holds only in-frame clones and misses some; the assay was immunoSEQ multiplex PCR. The data hold 95,000 to 100,000 clones, with about nine tenths observed a single time. A note on this clone: From the germline J gene comes the end of the CDR3, since the read stops 5 residues before it.

This specimen was tumor tissue, taken after IRX-2 immunotherapy. V is TRBV5-1 and J is TRBJ1-2; D is possibly TRBD1 (6 bases). This clonotype was sampled from a human donor with breast cancer. Partial CDR3 DNA: TGCGCCAGCAGCCCCGAGGTCCGAGGACAGAAC. Protein product: CASSPEVRGQN. The full-length CDR3 reads as CASSPEVRGQNYGYTF.